This T cell receptor (beta chain) comes out of a study of CD8+ T cells in alopecia areata. Broader study findings: Sequence data from scalp samples additionally include resident alphabeta T cells of normal skin.

This clone was seen only a few times. Its antigen is not known. cDNA serving as the sequencing template came from extracted, reverse transcribed RNA. This table comes from immunoSEQ multiplex PCR, and its TCRdb copy is limited to in-frame clones, with some not included. This sample has some 150,000 clones, with about 60% found just once. Between the trimmed V and J ends, which lost 4 bases and 8 bases, there was a span of 15 bases. The CDR3 runs 14 residues. Germline values: CDR1 SEHNR, CDR2 FQNEAQ (reference sequence). The rearrangement links TRBV7-9 to TRBJ2-4; D unclear. The material was CD4+ T cells sorted from blood, obtained at week 0. The source is a human donor with alopecia areata. The CDR3 DNA reads as TGTGCCAGCAGCTCGACCGCGTACGGAGACATTCAGTACTTC. Translation: CASSSTAYGDIQYF.